The present entry profiles one T cell receptor beta chain with its context. As yet, its antigen is unknown. Isolated PBMCs totaled at least 7 million in each sample. This sample is part of a study of blood T cells in healthy people across ages. Broader study findings: A roughly linear fall in TCR beta diversity per million T cells was seen with increasing age.

V was shortened by 1 base and J by 0 bases, with 16 bases between the two germline ends. The germline V gene encodes CDR1 DFQATT and CDR2 SNEGSKA (reference sequence). This CDR3 contains 18 residues. A J-beta primer mix and a sample-barcoded 5' primer were used in a second PCR of roughly 6 to 11 cycles. Via MiXCR, TCRdb re-called the 5' RACE reads, giving one row per CDR3 protein. The repertoire holds fewer than 900,000 distinct CDR3 sequences, around 36% seen once, with under 15% in the top ten. The chain employs TRBV20-1 and TRBJ1-6; possibly TRBD1 for D (5 bases). This clonotype originated in a young man in good health. Sequencing was done on a sample of blood. The CDR3 sequence: CSARAPRGGGSYNSPLHF. DNA for the CDR3: TGCAGTGCTAGAGCCCCCCGCGGGGGGGGCTCCTATAATTCACCCCTCCACTTT.